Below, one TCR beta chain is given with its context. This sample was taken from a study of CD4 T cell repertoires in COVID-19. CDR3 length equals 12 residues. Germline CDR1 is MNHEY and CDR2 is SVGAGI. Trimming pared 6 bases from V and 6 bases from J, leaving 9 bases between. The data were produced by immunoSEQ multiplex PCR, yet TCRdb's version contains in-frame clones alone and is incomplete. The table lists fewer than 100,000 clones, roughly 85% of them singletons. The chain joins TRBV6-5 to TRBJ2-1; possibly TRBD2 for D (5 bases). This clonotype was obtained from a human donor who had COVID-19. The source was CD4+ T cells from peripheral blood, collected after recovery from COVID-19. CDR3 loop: CASSGLGNEQFF. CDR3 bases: TGTGCCAGCAGCGGACTCGGCAATGAGCAGTTCTTC.